This TCR beta chain was recorded in a study of graft-versus-host responses after intestinal transplantation. The overall study: Every one of the recipients received anti-thymocyte globulin induction and afterwards took tacrolimus and steroids for around 3 years.

The culture paired approximately 200,000 irradiated violet-dye-labeled stimulators with approximately 200,000 CFSE-labeled responders. This clone showed up just a few times. Germline V gives CDR1 LNHDA, CDR2 SQIVND (reference sequence). This CDR3 has 14 residues. V gave up 3 bases and J gave up 4 bases; unmatched junction bases: 2. Sequenced by immunoSEQ multiplex PCR; TCRdb stores in-frame clones only, minus some. The table records thousands of clones, roughly 30% of them present only once. This sequence joins TRBV19 and TRBJ2-7; 11 nucleotides align to TRBD1. This clonotype was obtained from a human patient who was an organ donor for intestinal transplantation. This sample comprised alloreactive CD8+ T cells from a mixed lymphocyte reaction culture, obtained before transplantation. Subset here: CFSE-low proliferating T cells sorted from roughly 6-day pre-transplant mixed lymphocyte reaction (GvH or HvG direction). CDR3 in DNA: TGTGCCAGTAGTATTGGGACAGGGGGTTACGAGCAGTACTTC. Its protein product is CASSIGTGGYEQYF. The full variable domain, in which reference TRBV19 and TRBJ2-7 provide the parts outside the CDR3, is DGGITQSPKYLFRKEGQNVTLSCEQNLNHDAMYWYRQDPGQGLRLIYYSQIVNDFQKGDIAEGYSVSREKKESFPLTVTSAQKNPTAFYLCASSIGTGGYEQYFGPGTRLTVT.